This TCR beta chain derives from a study of blood T cell repertoires in COVID-19. Study summary: Some COVID-19 samples were acute and others convalescent; all came from the United States, Italy and Spain. PBMCs, B-cell-depleted T cells, or T cells provided the cDNA or gDNA that made up the material.

In the authors' workflow: Reference gene primer amplification in the assay estimated nucleated cell counts. The method was immunoSEQ multiplex PCR; TCRdb's version includes in-frame clones alone and lacks a portion of them. The V and J calls and clone size come from that table; D and trimming were worked out from the DNA. The repertoire consists of 300,000 to 400,000 clones, with approximately 90% occurring once and the leading ten covering 2.5% to 4%. This CDR3 region has 11 residues. CDR1 and CDR2 (germline): MNHNY, SVGAGI (reference sequence). Trimming cost V 5 bases and J 4 bases, with 5 bases left between them.

The source of this sequence is a woman aged 18-29 years who had recovered from COVID-19. The chain employs TRBV6-6 and TRBJ1-2; no clear D gene. The specimen sequenced was peripheral blood. This CDR3 is CASSPSYGYTF. DNA of the CDR3: TGTGCCAGCAGTCCTAGCTATGGCTACACCTTC.